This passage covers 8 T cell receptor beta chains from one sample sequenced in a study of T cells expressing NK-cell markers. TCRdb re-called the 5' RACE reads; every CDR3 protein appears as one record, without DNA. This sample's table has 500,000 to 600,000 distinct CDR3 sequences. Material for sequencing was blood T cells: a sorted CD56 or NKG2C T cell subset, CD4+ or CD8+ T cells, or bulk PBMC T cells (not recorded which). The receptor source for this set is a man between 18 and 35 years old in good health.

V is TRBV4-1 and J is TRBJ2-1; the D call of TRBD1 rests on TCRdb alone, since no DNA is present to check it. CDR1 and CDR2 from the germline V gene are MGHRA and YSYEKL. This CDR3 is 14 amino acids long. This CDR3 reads CASSQIKGADEQFF.

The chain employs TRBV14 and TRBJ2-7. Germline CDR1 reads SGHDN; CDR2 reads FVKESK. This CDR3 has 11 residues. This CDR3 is CASSHDSEQYF.

Here the CDR3 reads CASRGIADTQYF. V is TRBV12-3 or TRBV12-4 and J is TRBJ2-3; TCRdb indicates TRBD2, and absent DNA this call remains unverified. The CDR3 is 12 residues long.

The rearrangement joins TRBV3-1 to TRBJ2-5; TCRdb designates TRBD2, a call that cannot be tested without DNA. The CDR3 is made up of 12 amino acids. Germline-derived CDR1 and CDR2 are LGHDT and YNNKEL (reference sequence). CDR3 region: CASSQYDTSQYF.

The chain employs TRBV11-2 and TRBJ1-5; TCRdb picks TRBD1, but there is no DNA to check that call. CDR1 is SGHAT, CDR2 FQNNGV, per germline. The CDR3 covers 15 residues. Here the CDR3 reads CASSLGGRARQPQHF.

This CDR3 reads CASSPRSGEGPPYEQYF. V is TRBV7-9 and J is TRBJ2-7; the TCRdb call, TRBD2, lacks DNA for checking. The CDR3 runs 17 residues. The V gene's germline CDR1 is SEHNR and CDR2 FQNEAQ (reference sequence).

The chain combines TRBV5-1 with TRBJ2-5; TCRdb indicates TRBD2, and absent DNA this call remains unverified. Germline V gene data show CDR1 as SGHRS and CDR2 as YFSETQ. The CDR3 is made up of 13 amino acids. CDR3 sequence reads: CASSQRLEETQYF.

The CDR3: CAISDRGLEGRNTGELFF. V gene TRBV10-3 combines with J gene TRBJ2-2; TCRdb selects TRBD1, and the lack of DNA leaves this call unchecked. In germline, CDR1 is ENHRY, CDR2 SYGVKD. The CDR3 covers 18 residues.